Listed here are 15 T cell receptor beta chains from one sample, sequenced in a study of T cell responses to AZD1222 COVID-19 vaccine. TCRdb's table, derived via immunoSEQ multiplex PCR, lists solely in-frame clones and lacks some. Of roughly 100,000 clones in the sample, more than 75% were seen once. The specimen comprised peripheral blood, sampled on day 0 of AZD1222 vaccination. These receptor sequences come from an adult in good health.

The chain joins TRBV5-1 to TRBJ2-1; no definite D call. Germline CDR1 is SGHRS and CDR2 is YFSETQ. This CDR3 region has 16 residues. Trimming removed 4 bases from V and 5 bases from J, with 19 bases in between. The CDR3 DNA reads TGCGCCAGCAGCAGCTTGACGGTTTCTCTGGACAATGAGCAGTTCTTC. Amino acids: CASSSLTVSLDNEQFF.

This clone appeared a single time. V is TRBV6-2 or TRBV6-3 and J is TRBJ2-5; 8 bases are a match to TRBD2. The germline gives CDR1 MNHEY, CDR2 SVGEGT. The CDR3 is 17 amino acids. The junction had 6 bases not matched to a gene; V was cut back by 0 bases and J by 0 bases. CDR3 loop: CASSYSGSGTYQETQYF. CDR3 DNA: TGTGCCAGCAGTTACTCGGGTAGCGGGACGTACCAAGAGACCCAGTACTTC.

The rearrangement joins TRBV19 to TRBJ1-5, with TRBD1 matching over 9 bases. The germline gives CDR1 LNHDA, CDR2 SQIVND (reference sequence). This CDR3 contains 14 residues. V lost 6 bases to trimming and J lost 3 bases; unmatched junction nucleotides: 3. The CDR3 here is CASRGTGYNQPQHF. CDR3 DNA sequence: TGTGCCAGTAGGGGGACAGGGTACAATCAGCCCCAGCATTTT.

The V and J genes are TRBV2 and TRBJ2-1; 9 bases line up with TRBD1. V lost 5 bases to trimming and J lost 5 bases; unmatched junction nucleotides: 10. Looked up from germline, CDR1 is SNHLY and CDR2 is FYNNEI. This CDR3 region has 16 residues. CDR3 bases: TGTGCCAGCAGTTTAATGGGGACAGGGACTAACAATGAGCAGTTCTTC. Translating gives CASSLMGTGTNNEQFF.

The chain employs TRBV6-6 and TRBJ2-5; TRBD1 is a possible D gene (7 bases). The germline V gene has CDR1 MNHNY and CDR2 SVGAGI (reference sequence). The CDR3 runs to 13 residues. Trimming stripped 6 bases from V and 5 bases from J, with 13 bases between. In DNA form, the CDR3 reads TGTGCCAGCAGCCCGACAGGGAGGGAGACCCAGTACTTC. This codes for CASSPTGRETQYF.

CDR3 bases: TGTGCCAGTGGCAGGGACATCTACACAGATACGCAGTATTTT. It codes for CASGRDIYTDTQYF. This sequence joins TRBV9 and TRBJ2-3; tentatively, D is TRBD1 (6 bases). Germline lookup yields CDR1 SGDLS and CDR2 YYNGEE. This CDR3 spans 14 amino acids. V shed 8 bases and J shed 2 bases, with 15 bases lying between them.

The chain joins TRBV6-5 to TRBJ1-6; possible D gene TRBD1, 5 bases. Trimming took 10 bases from V and 13 from J, leaving 20 bases between them. Germline V gene data show CDR1 as MNHEY and CDR2 as SVGAGI. This CDR3 region has 13 residues. DNA for the CDR3: TGTGCCATCAGGAGGGGCCGAGATACCCCCCTCCACTTT. Translated, it gives CAIRRGRDTPLHF.

This clone was observed a single time. The V gene is TRBV6-1, the J gene TRBJ2-3; D might be TRBD2 (6 bases). The germline V gene has CDR1 MNHNS and CDR2 SASEGT. Trimming removed 2 bases from V and 2 bases from J, with 11 bases in between. CDR3 length equals 15 residues. The DNA for the CDR3 is TGTGCCAGCAGTGAAATGAGCGGGCTCACAGATACGCAGTATTTT. This sequence encodes CASSEMSGLTDTQYF.

This clone showed up just once. The genes are TRBV5-1 and TRBJ1-4, with D perhaps matching TRBD1 (5 bases). V was shortened by 2 bases and J by 8 bases, with 13 bases between the two germline ends. Germline CDR1 is SGHRS and CDR2 is YFSETQ. The CDR3 runs to 14 residues. The CDR3 region is CASSFTEGREKLFF. The CDR3, as DNA: TGCGCCAGCAGCTTCACCGAGGGGCGGGAAAAACTGTTTTTT.

The chain carries TRBV9 and TRBJ2-2, with 7 bases lining up with TRBD2. With 0 bases clipped from V and 1 base from J, the junction kept 3 bases outside the gene matches. The CDR3 covers 16 residues. Looked up from germline, CDR1 is SGDLS and CDR2 is YYNGEE. CDR3 loop: CASSVDPSGNTGELFF. In DNA form, the CDR3 reads TGTGCCAGCAGCGTAGACCCTAGCGGGAACACCGGGGAGCTGTTTTTT.

The chain employs TRBV7-9 and TRBJ1-2; 10 bases are shared with TRBD1. There are 13 residues in the CDR3. Germline-derived CDR1 and CDR2 are SEHNR and FQNEAQ (reference sequence). With V trimmed by 7 bases and J by 7 bases, 6 bases remained unmatched. The CDR3 spells CASTDRGRSGYTF. CDR3 DNA: TGTGCCAGCACAGACAGGGGGCGGTCTGGCTACACCTTC.

The chain joins TRBV6-1 to TRBJ2-4, with a tentative D call TRBD1 (6 bases). The germline V and J ends were trimmed by 0 bases and 3 bases, with 15 bases remaining between them. The CDR3 spans 17 residues. Germline values: CDR1 MNHNS, CDR2 SASEGT. CDR3 coding DNA: TGTGCCAGCAGTGAAGCGGCCGCAGGCAGGGGCAAAAACATTCAGTACTTC. Translating it yields CASSEAAAGRGKNIQYF.

The CDR3 region has the DNA TGTGCCACCAGTGACACGACAGGGGCGCATAACACAGATACGCAGTATTTT. It encodes CATSDTTGAHNTDTQYF. This chain uses TRBV24-1 with TRBJ2-3; TRBD1 aligns across 8 bases. The length of the CDR3 is 17 residues. Germline loops: CDR1 KGHDR, CDR2 SFDVKD. The V segment lost 4 bases and the J segment 2 bases; nucleotides outside the gene matches: 10.

J is TRBJ2-1 and V is TRBV9; tentatively, D is TRBD1 (5 bases). The CDR3 sequence is 13 residues long. Trimming took off 3 bases at V and 8 bases at J, with 12 bases between the two ends. Germline CDR1 SGDLS, CDR2 YYNGEE. CDR3 amino acids: CASSADSGDEQFF. In DNA, the CDR3 is TGTGCCAGCAGCGCAGACAGTGGGGATGAGCAGTTCTTC.

This clone was detected a few times. The V call is TRBV28, the J call TRBJ2-5, with 14 bases that match TRBD2. With 4 bases clipped from V and 2 bases from J, the junction kept 9 bases outside the gene matches. This CDR3 has 18 amino acids. Germline lookup yields CDR1 MDHEN and CDR2 SYDVKM. CDR3 residues: CASSSDPGLAGEQETQYF. The CDR3 nucleotides are TGTGCCAGCAGTTCAGACCCGGGACTAGCGGGAGAGCAAGAGACCCAGTACTTC.